Below, 32 T cell receptor beta chains from the same sample are listed, as sequenced in a study of shared clonotypes between healthy human individuals. Naivety among CD8 cells was defined by CD45RO negativity and positive CCR7 selection, thereby excluding terminally differentiated effector memory CD45RA+ cells. TCRdb's copy holds only in-frame clones and misses some; the assay was immunoSEQ multiplex PCR. Counted here are about 2.1 million clones, just over 90% occurring once; the ten biggest clones make up less than 2%. Sequenced input: naive CD8+ T cells from PBMCs. Receptors were obtained from a man aged 18 to 30 in good health. Some clones in this sample may be carry-over from other donors' samples.

The chain is built from TRBV7-2 and TRBJ2-7; 7 bases map to TRBD2. This CDR3 is built from 14 residues. Germline loops: CDR1 SGHTA, CDR2 FQGNSA. V lost 5 bases and J lost 4; bases outside the gene matches: 8. Here the CDR3 reads CASSVGWEGYEQYF. CDR3 sequence (DNA): TGTGCCAGCAGCGTAGGGTGGGAGGGGTACGAGCAGTACTTC.

The rearrangement uses TRBV7-8 and TRBJ2-1, with 9 bases lining up with TRBD2. V gave up 1 base and J gave up 8 bases; unmatched junction bases: 6. The germline CDR1 and CDR2 sequences are SGHVS and FQNEAQ. The CDR3 is made up of 15 amino acids. The CDR3 bases are TGTGCCAGCAGCTTAGACGGACTAGCGTGGCATGAGCAGTTCTTC. Amino acid sequence: CASSLDGLAWHEQFF.

The chain is built from TRBV7-2 and TRBJ2-7, with no clear D. This CDR3 spans 13 amino acids. Germline CDR1 SGHTA, CDR2 FQGNSA. V lost 3 bases to trimming and J lost 2 bases, with 8 bases between them. The CDR3 bases are TGTGCCAGCAGCTTTGGCCAGACCTACGAGCAGTACTTC. It encodes CASSFGQTYEQYF.

Worth noting for this clone: Other DNA sequences in the same sample also yield this CDR3. This chain uses TRBV6-5 with TRBJ2-7; a weak D match, TRBD2 (7 bases). Trimming left V 1 base short and J 2 bases short, with 12 bases between. The CDR3 is made up of 15 amino acids. Per the germline V gene, CDR1 is MNHEY and CDR2 is SVGAGI. For the CDR3, the DNA is TGTGCCAGCAGTTACTGGGGGGGGGCAGCCTACGAGCAGTACTTC. Its translation is CASSYWGGAAYEQYF.

As regards this clone: Other DNA sequences in this specimen translate into the identical CDR3. The chain employs TRBV6-5 and TRBJ1-1; 7 bases are a match to TRBD1. Germline V gives CDR1 MNHEY, CDR2 SVGAGI. This CDR3 contains 14 residues. V lost 4 bases, J lost 0 bases, and 2 bases stayed unmatched. CDR3 protein: CASSWGQMNTEAFF. CDR3 sequence (DNA): TGTGCCAGCAGTTGGGGACAGATGAACACTGAAGCTTTCTTT.

The chain joins TRBV27 to TRBJ1-5; D is ambiguous. Trimming stripped 2 bases from V and 9 bases from J, with 8 bases between. Germline V gives CDR1 MNHEY, CDR2 SMNVEV (reference sequence). The CDR3 sequence is 12 residues long. The CDR3 spells CASSLGRGPQHF. The CDR3 DNA reads as TGTGCCAGCAGTTTAGGGCGGGGGCCCCAGCATTTT.

The chain joins TRBV28 to TRBJ2-2; a weak D match, TRBD2 (5 bases). Looked up from germline, CDR1 is MDHEN and CDR2 is SYDVKM. The CDR3 sequence is 14 residues long. V was shortened by 1 base and J by 10 bases, with 13 bases between the two germline ends. CDR3 bases: TGTGCCAGCAGTTTATCACGGAGGTCCGAGGAGCTGTTTTTT. This encodes CASSLSRRSEELFF.

In this sample, this clone turned up a few times. The sample carries other DNA sequences with the same CDR3. The chain uses TRBV5-1 and TRBJ1-1, with D unclear. The CDR3 loop spans 10 amino acids. V shed 0 bases and J shed 11 bases, with 5 bases lying between them. Germline V gives CDR1 SGHRS, CDR2 YFSETQ. Written as DNA, the CDR3 is TGCGCCAGCAGCTTGGGCGCGGCTTTCTTT. Translation gives CASSLGAAFF.

The genes are TRBV28 and TRBJ2-7, with D possibly matching TRBD1 (8 bases). This CDR3 comprises 18 residues. Germline V gene lookup returns CDR1 MDHEN and CDR2 SYDVKM. Trimming took off 6 bases at V and 3 bases at J, with 27 bases between the two ends. CDR3 DNA sequence: TGTGCCAGCAGGCAACGGGACAGGACTAGAAGTATGCTCTACGAGCAGTACTTC. This translates into CASRQRDRTRSMLYEQYF.

This chain uses TRBV2 with TRBJ2-3; 9 bases map to TRBD2. V lost 2 bases to trimming and J lost 1 base; unmatched junction nucleotides: 7. This CDR3 comprises 17 residues. Germline V CDR1 and CDR2: SNHLY, FYNNEI. CDR3 in DNA: TGTGCCAGCAGTGAAAGGCGGGAGGGCCCGGGCACAGATACGCAGTATTTT. Protein product: CASSERREGPGTDTQYF.

The chain carries TRBV28 and TRBJ2-7; tentatively, D is TRBD1 (5 bases). The germline V gene encodes CDR1 MDHEN and CDR2 SYDVKM. The CDR3 loop spans 17 amino acids. V was pared by 2 bases and J by 1 base, with 18 bases between. The CDR3 DNA sequence: TGTGCCAGCAGTTTACCCCAAGGGGAAAGAAGGTCCTACGAGCAGTACTTC. This gives the protein CASSLPQGERRSYEQYF.

This rearrangement joins TRBV28 to TRBJ2-2; D is undetermined. This CDR3 region has 14 residues. Germline V gene lookup returns CDR1 MDHEN and CDR2 SYDVKM. V shed 1 base and J shed 6 bases, with 9 bases lying between them. The CDR3 reads CASSLYDEAGELFF. The CDR3 coding sequence is TGTGCCAGCAGTTTATATGACGAAGCCGGGGAGCTGTTTTTT.

The CDR3 DNA reads as TGTGCCAGCAGCTTAGGGAACCTCGGGACCTACAATGAGCAGTTCTTC. Its translation is CASSLGNLGTYNEQFF. The chain couples TRBV7-3 to TRBJ2-1; TRBD2 might be the D (5 bases). CDR1 and CDR2 from the germline V gene are SGHTA and FQGTGA. V shed 2 bases and J shed 2 bases, with 13 bases lying between them. This CDR3 region has 16 residues.

The chain joins TRBV19 to TRBJ1-2; D uncertain. CDR1 and CDR2 from the germline V gene are LNHDA and SQIVND (reference sequence). The CDR3 runs to 14 residues. The ends were cut back, 4 bases at V and 6 bases at J, with 15 bases in the middle. The CDR3 coding sequence is TGTGCCAGTAGTACCGGGCCCCCGGGAGATGGCTACACCTTC. This encodes CASSTGPPGDGYTF. Variable domain in full (rest from reference TRBV19 and TRBJ1-2): DGGITQSPKYLFRKEGQNVTLSCEQNLNHDAMYWYRQDPGQGLRLIYYSQIVNDFQKGDIAEGYSVSREKKESFPLTVTSAQKNPTAFYLCASSTGPPGDGYTFGSGTRLTVV.

The rearrangement uses TRBV28 and TRBJ1-2; tentative D call: TRBD1 (5 bases). Germline assignment: CDR1 MDHEN and CDR2 SYDVKM. The CDR3 is 15 residues long. Trimming pared 3 bases from V and 4 bases from J, leaving 15 bases between. CDR3: CASSFPLAGGYGYTF. In DNA form, the CDR3 reads TGTGCCAGCAGTTTCCCGTTAGCCGGGGGCTATGGCTACACCTTC.

J is TRBJ2-1 and V is TRBV14, with D perhaps matching TRBD2 (5 bases). Germline CDR1 and CDR2: SGHDN and FVKESK. V was shortened by 0 bases and J by 5 bases, with 14 bases between the two germline ends. The CDR3 length is 16 residues. CDR3 sequence (DNA): TGTGCCAGCAGCCAAGATTTTCCTGGGAGCGACAATGAGCAGTTCTTC. As protein: CASSQDFPGSDNEQFF.

The rearrangement joins TRBV28 to TRBJ2-5; 8 nucleotides align to TRBD1. V was pared by 5 bases and J by 4 bases, with 9 bases of the junction left unmatched. Germline loops: CDR1 MDHEN, CDR2 SYDVKM. The CDR3 is 15 residues long. The CDR3: CASSQGAENAETQYF. As DNA, the CDR3 is TGTGCCAGCAGTCAGGGGGCTGAAAACGCAGAGACCCAGTACTTC.

V gene TRBV6-1 combines with J gene TRBJ2-4, with a tentative D call TRBD2 (6 bases). The CDR3 runs to 11 residues. Trimming removed 2 bases at V and 15 bases at J, with 11 bases between. Germline lookup yields CDR1 MNHNS and CDR2 SASEGT. The CDR3 sequence is CASSELEGLYF. The CDR3 DNA is TGTGCCAGCAGTGAATTGGAGGGACTGTACTTC.

V usage is TRBV30 and J usage is TRBJ2-2; D could derive from TRBD1 or TRBD2 (5 bases each). CDR3 length: 13 residues. The V and J ends lost 0 bases and 5 bases respectively, with 7 bases between them. The V gene's germline CDR1 is GTSNPN and CDR2 SVGIG (reference sequence). The CDR3 reads CAWSVGTTGELFF. As DNA, the CDR3 is TGTGCCTGGAGTGTGGGGACGACCGGGGAGCTGTTTTTT.

This sequence joins TRBV6-5 and TRBJ1-2, with TRBD1 as a possible D gene (5 bases). CDR3 length: 15 amino acids. V was trimmed by 4 bases and J by 5 bases, leaving 17 bases between them. Germline V gene sequence: CDR1 MNHEY, CDR2 SVGAGI. CDR3 loop: CASSSVTGRIYGYTF. The CDR3 DNA is TGTGCCAGCAGTTCTGTAACAGGACGGATATATGGCTACACCTTC.

V and J are TRBV28 and TRBJ1-2; a weak D match, TRBD1 (5 bases). Between the trimmed V and J ends, which lost 5 bases and 5 bases, there was a span of 15 bases. This CDR3 region has 14 residues. Per the germline V gene, CDR1 is MDHEN and CDR2 is SYDVKM. The DNA for the CDR3 is TGTGCCAGCAGTCCACTTGGGGCAGCTTATGGCTACACCTTC. Translating it yields CASSPLGAAYGYTF.

The chain has TRBV7-9 and TRBJ2-2, with D maybe TRBD2 (7 bases). Germline loops: CDR1 SEHNR, CDR2 FQNEAQ (reference sequence). The CDR3 is 16 residues long. Between the trimmed V and J ends, which lost 5 bases and 3 bases, there was a span of 16 bases. The CDR3 bases are TGTGCCAGCAGCACAACTGGAGGGGGGGACACCGGGGAGCTGTTTTTT. Amino acids: CASSTTGGGDTGELFF. The entire variable domain, with the rest obtained from reference TRBV7-9 and TRBJ2-2, is as follows: DTGVSQNPRHKITKRGQNVTFRCDPISEHNRLYWYRQTLGQGPEFLTYFQNEAQLEKSRLLSDRFSAERPKGSFSTLEIQRTEQGDSAMYLCASSTTGGGDTGELFFGEGSRLTVL.

About this clone: Other DNA sequences in the same sample also yield this CDR3. This chain joins TRBV5-6 and TRBJ1-5, with TRBD1 as a possible D gene (5 bases). The length of the CDR3 is 15 residues. The germline gives CDR1 SGHDT, CDR2 YYEEEE. With 1 base removed from V and 0 bases from J, the gap between germline ends came to 8 bases. Here the CDR3 reads CASSLYRYSNQPQHF. The CDR3 DNA sequence: TGTGCCAGCAGCTTGTACAGGTATAGCAATCAGCCCCAGCATTTT.

This chain joins TRBV7-9 and TRBJ1-4; tentatively, D is TRBD1 (6 bases). V gave up 6 bases and J gave up 3 bases, with 11 bases separating them. Germline assignment: CDR1 SEHNR and CDR2 FQNEAQ (reference sequence). The CDR3 totals 14 residues. The CDR3 DNA sequence: TGTGCCAGCAGGCCGGACAGCCCTAATGAAAAACTGTTTTTT. Translation gives CASRPDSPNEKLFF. The variable domain in full, completed from reference TRBV7-9 and TRBJ1-4, reads DTGVSQNPRHKITKRGQNVTFRCDPISEHNRLYWYRQTLGQGPEFLTYFQNEAQLEKSRLLSDRFSAERPKGSFSTLEIQRTEQGDSAMYLCASRPDSPNEKLFFGSGTQLSVL.

The J gene is TRBJ1-2, the V gene TRBV7-9; unclear D gene. Deletions cut 5 bases from V and 3 bases from J, with 10 bases between. This CDR3 region has 13 residues. Germline CDR1 reads SEHNR; CDR2 reads FQNEAQ (reference sequence). The CDR3: CASSLQEDYGYTF. DNA of the CDR3: TGTGCCAGCAGCCTTCAGGAAGACTATGGCTACACCTTC.

The chain employs TRBV9 and TRBJ2-1; 8 nucleotides match TRBD1. The CDR3 totals 15 residues. Germline trimming cut 1 base from V and 8 bases from J; bases unmatched to any gene: 8. Germline-derived CDR1 and CDR2 are SGDLS and YYNGEE. The CDR3 loop is CASSVYDRGFYEQFF. CDR3 coding DNA: TGTGCCAGCAGCGTATACGACAGGGGCTTCTATGAGCAGTTCTTC.

The J gene is TRBJ2-7, the V gene TRBV28; weak D call: TRBD2 (12 bases). V lost 6 bases, J lost 9 bases, and 51 bases lay in between. The germline gives CDR1 MDHEN, CDR2 SYDVKM. The CDR3 totals 24 residues. The CDR3 region is CASSLDRGPNVDILLAGGRLGQYF. Written as DNA, the CDR3 is TGTGCCAGCAGCCTGGACAGGGGGCCAAATGTTGATATCCTACTAGCGGGGGGACGACTAGGGCAGTACTTC.

The rearrangement uses TRBV6-5 and TRBJ2-3; TRBD2 matches 9 bases. CDR3 length: 15 residues. Germline V lookup: CDR1 MNHEY, CDR2 SVGAGI. Trimming took 5 bases from V and 4 from J; bases not matched to a gene: 7. Written as DNA, the CDR3 is TGTGCCAGCAGTGGGCGAGGCGGGGGGGCAGATACGCAGTATTTT. It codes for CASSGRGGGADTQYF.

The chain combines TRBV2 with TRBJ2-3; 10 nucleotides agree with TRBD2. V lost 2 bases, J lost 4 bases, and 6 bases stayed unmatched. Germline-derived CDR1 and CDR2 are SNHLY and FYNNEI. The CDR3 is made up of 16 amino acids. The CDR3 region is CASSEYLAGAPDTQYF. CDR3 DNA sequence: TGTGCCAGCAGTGAATACCTAGCGGGAGCCCCAGATACGCAGTATTTT.

The chain is built from TRBV15 and TRBJ2-6; D is uncertain. V gave up 4 bases and J gave up 0 bases, with 10 bases separating them. CDR1 and CDR2 from the germline V gene are LNHNV and YYDKDF (reference sequence). This CDR3 contains 16 residues. CDR3 sequence reads: CATSTGFPSGANVLTF. CDR3 DNA: TGTGCCACCAGCACCGGTTTCCCCTCTGGGGCCAACGTCCTGACTTTC. The whole variable domain, filled in from reference TRBV15 and TRBJ2-6, reads DAMVIQNPRYQVTQFGKPVTLSCSQTLNHNVMYWYQQKSSQAPKLLFHYYDKDFNNEADTPDNFQSRRPNTSFCFLDIRSPGLGDTAMYLCATSTGFPSGANVLTFGAGSRLTVL.

V and J are TRBV5-1 and TRBJ1-1; perhaps TRBD1 as D (5 bases). This CDR3 comprises 17 residues. The germline V gene has CDR1 SGHRS and CDR2 YFSETQ. Trimming removed 4 bases at V and 3 bases at J, with 22 bases between. CDR3 DNA: TGCGCCAGCAGCCAGCAACAACACCGGGACGGGTACACTGAAGCTTTCTTT. Translation gives CASSQQQHRDGYTEAFF.

This clone was recorded once. This chain joins TRBV10-3 and TRBJ2-3, with 9 nucleotides matching TRBD1. Germline loops: CDR1 ENHRY, CDR2 SYGVKD. V shed 3 bases and J 3 bases; nucleotides not matched to a gene: 7. CDR3 size: 16 residues. The CDR3 sequence: CAISDPGQGRTDTQYF. In DNA form, the CDR3 reads TGTGCCATCAGTGATCCAGGACAGGGGAGGACAGATACGCAGTATTTT.